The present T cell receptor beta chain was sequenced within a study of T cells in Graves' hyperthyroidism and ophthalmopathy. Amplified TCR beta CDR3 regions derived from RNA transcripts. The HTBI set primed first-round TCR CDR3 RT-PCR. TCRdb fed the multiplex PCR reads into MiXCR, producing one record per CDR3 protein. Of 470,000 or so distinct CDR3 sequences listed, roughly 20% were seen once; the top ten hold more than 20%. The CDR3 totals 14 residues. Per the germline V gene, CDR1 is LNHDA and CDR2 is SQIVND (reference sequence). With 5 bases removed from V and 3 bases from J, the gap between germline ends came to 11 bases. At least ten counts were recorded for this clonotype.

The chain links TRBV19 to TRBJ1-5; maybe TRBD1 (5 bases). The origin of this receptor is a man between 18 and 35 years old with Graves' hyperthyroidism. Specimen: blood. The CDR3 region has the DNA TGTGCCAGTAGTTTGACAGCCACCAATCAGCCCCAGCATTTT. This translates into CASSLTATNQPQHF.